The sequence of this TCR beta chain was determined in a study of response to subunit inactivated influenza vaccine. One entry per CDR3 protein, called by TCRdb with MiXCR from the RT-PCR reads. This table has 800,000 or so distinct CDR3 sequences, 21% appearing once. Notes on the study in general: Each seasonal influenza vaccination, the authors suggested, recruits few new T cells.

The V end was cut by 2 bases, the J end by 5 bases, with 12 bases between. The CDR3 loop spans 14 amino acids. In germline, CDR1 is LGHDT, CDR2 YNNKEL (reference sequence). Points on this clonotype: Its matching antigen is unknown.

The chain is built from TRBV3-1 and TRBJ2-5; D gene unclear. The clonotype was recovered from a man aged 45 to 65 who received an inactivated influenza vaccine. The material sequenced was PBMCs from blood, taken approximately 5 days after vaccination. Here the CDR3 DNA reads TGTGCCAGCAGCCAAATAAAGTTCCGGGAGACCCAGTACTTC. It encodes CASSQIKFRETQYF.